This entry lists 22 T cell receptor beta chains sequenced from one sample in a study of OX40 agonist ivuxolimab in advanced cancers. Profiled with immunoSEQ multiplex PCR; TCRdb holds only in-frame clones, not every one. The sample lists 70,000 or so clones; almost 90% were seen once. Sequencing was performed on CD4+ or CD8+ T cells sorted from blood, taken in a trial of the OX40 agonist ivuxolimab. The receptors were sampled from an adult with an advanced solid tumor such as melanoma, head and neck, liver or kidney cancer.

The chain combines TRBV7-2 with TRBJ2-1, with D possibly being TRBD2 (5 bases). The CDR3 covers 15 residues. Germline values: CDR1 SGHTA, CDR2 FQGNSA. V was pared by 1 base and J by 1 base, with 8 bases between. The CDR3 coding sequence is TGTGCCAGCAGCTTAGACGGGAATTCCTACAATGAGCAGTTCTTC. Protein sequence: CASSLDGNSYNEQFF.

The J gene is TRBJ2-1, the V gene TRBV27; 11 bases line up with TRBD2. This CDR3 contains 16 residues. The germline gives CDR1 MNHEY, CDR2 SMNVEV (reference sequence). Trimming took 0 bases from V and 4 from J; bases not matched to a gene: 2. CDR3 nucleotide sequence: TGTGCCAGCAGTTTATCGGGGACTAGCGGATACAATGAGCAGTTCTTC. Amino acids: CASSLSGTSGYNEQFF.

The J gene is TRBJ2-5, the V gene TRBV28, with 7 bases identical to TRBD1. Matching the DNA end better, TRBJ2-7 makes the J call doubtful. CDR3 size: 15 residues. Per germline, CDR1 MDHEN and CDR2 SYDVKM. The CDR3 reads CATEGAGKSSYEQYF. In nucleotides, the CDR3 is TGTGCCACCGAGGGGGCCGGGAAGAGCTCCTACGAGCAGTACTTC.

The genes are TRBV6-1 and TRBJ2-2; 7 bases align to TRBD1. The CDR3 consists of 15 residues. Trimming cost V 10 bases and J 0 bases; bases outside gene matches: 8. Germline V CDR1 and CDR2: MNHNS, SASEGT. The CDR3 nucleotides read TGTGCCACCACTGTCGGGACAGCGAACACCGGGGAGCTGTTTTTT. This codes for CATTVGTANTGELFF.

This clone was detected only a few times. The chain uses TRBV4-3 and TRBJ1-5; D possibly corresponds to TRBD1 (6 bases). The germline CDR1 and CDR2 sequences are LGHNA and YSLEER. The CDR3 spans 16 residues. Trimming pared 2 bases from V and 5 bases from J, leaving 16 bases between. The CDR3 here is CASSQRGGGYDQPQHF. CDR3 bases: TGCGCCAGCAGCCAAAGGGGGGGAGGTTATGATCAGCCCCAGCATTTT.

The chain couples TRBV4-3 to TRBJ2-2, with a possible D match to TRBD1 (5 bases). CDR1 LGHNA and CDR2 YSLEER come from the germline V gene. This CDR3 contains 15 residues. V dropped 1 base and J dropped 4 bases, with 10 bases sitting between them. The CDR3 loop is CASSQAAGATGELFF. The CDR3 nucleotides are TGCGCCAGCAGCCAAGCGGCTGGGGCCACCGGGGAGCTGTTTTTT.

This chain connects TRBV5-4 to TRBJ1-3; 8 positions agree with TRBD1. The CDR3 covers 16 residues. The J segment lost 1 base and the V segment lost 4 bases, leaving 7 bases of the junction unmatched. CDR1 is SGHNT, CDR2 YYREEE, per germline (reference sequence). CDR3 DNA: TGTGCCAGCAGCGCCAGACAGGGGAAGTCTGGAAACACCATATATTTT. It yields the protein CASSARQGKSGNTIYF.

V is TRBV6-5 and J is TRBJ2-2; D is undetermined. Trimming took 0 bases from V and 8 from J, leaving 4 bases between them. The length of the CDR3 is 12 residues. CDR1 is MNHEY and CDR2 is SVGAGI in the germline V gene. CDR3 DNA sequence: TGTGCCAGCAGTTACTCGAAAGGGGAGCTGTTTTTT. It specifies CASSYSKGELFF.

V is TRBV7-9 and J is TRBJ2-3; D assignment may be TRBD1 or TRBD2 (5 bases each). The length of the CDR3 is 14 residues. Germline V gene lookup returns CDR1 SEHNR and CDR2 FQNEAQ (reference sequence). Trimming removed 5 bases at V and 5 bases at J, with 14 bases between. The CDR3 is CASSRDRGGDTQYF. CDR3 bases: TGTGCCAGCAGCCGGGACCGTGGGGGAGATACGCAGTATTTT.

Turning to this clone: The same CDR3 arises from other DNA sequences in this sample as well. This chain uses TRBV6-5 with TRBJ2-7, with 12 bases aligning to TRBD1. Germline trimming cut 5 bases from V and 4 bases from J; bases unmatched to any gene: 3. The germline V gene has CDR1 MNHEY and CDR2 SVGAGI. The CDR3 has 14 residues. The CDR3 loop reads CASSLGQGAYEQYF. The CDR3 nucleotides read TGTGCCAGCAGTCTGGGACAGGGGGCTTACGAGCAGTACTTC.

V usage is TRBV7-2 and J usage is TRBJ2-5; 8 bases fit TRBD2. This CDR3 region has 17 residues. V lost 5 bases and J lost 5; bases outside the gene matches: 16. Germline CDR1 is SGHTA and CDR2 is FQGNSA. The CDR3 sequence is CASSPRGGGRRHETQYF. CDR3 sequence (DNA): TGTGCCAGCAGCCCCCGGGGGGGCGGGAGAAGGCACGAGACCCAGTACTTC.

V usage is TRBV7-9 and J usage is TRBJ2-5, with D possibly TRBD2 on 6 matching bases. V lost 5 bases, J lost 9 bases, and 10 bases lay in between. The CDR3 extends over 11 amino acids. CDR1 is SEHNR, CDR2 FQNEAQ, per germline (reference sequence). CDR3: CASSPGGAQYF. The CDR3 region has the DNA TGTGCCAGCAGCCCCGGAGGGGCCCAGTACTTC.

The chain recombines TRBV7-9 with TRBJ2-1, with D maybe TRBD1 (6 bases). Germline V gene lookup returns CDR1 SEHNR and CDR2 FQNEAQ (reference sequence). Trimming stripped 6 bases from V and 5 bases from J, with 11 bases between. There are 13 residues in the CDR3. The CDR3 region is CASSLGQNNEQFF. The CDR3 DNA sequence: TGTGCCAGCAGTCTCGGACAGAACAATGAGCAGTTCTTC.

The rearrangement uses TRBV27 and TRBJ2-7, with TRBD2 as a possible D gene (5 bases). This CDR3 has 16 amino acids. Trimming shortened V by 6 bases and J by 1 base, and 19 bases separated the two germline ends. Germline CDR1 reads MNHEY; CDR2 reads SMNVEV (reference sequence). The CDR3 region is CASRPRTGKISYEQYF. In DNA form, the CDR3 reads TGTGCCAGCAGGCCCCGGACGGGGAAAATATCCTACGAGCAGTACTTC.

The V gene is TRBV6-7, the J gene TRBJ1-1, with TRBD1 as a possible D gene (6 bases). TRBV6-7 is flagged as an ORF with uncertain function. V lost 6 bases to trimming and J lost 5 bases, with 16 bases between them. The CDR3 has 14 residues. CDR3 loop: CASSHGQLKTEAFF. The CDR3 bases are TGTGCCAGCAGCCACGGACAGTTAAAAACTGAAGCTTTCTTT.

J is TRBJ2-1 and V is TRBV6-1; TRBD2 aligns across 15 bases. V dropped 7 bases and J dropped 9; count of bases not matched to a gene: 7. This CDR3 has 15 amino acids. Germline CDR1 is MNHNS and CDR2 is SASEGT. CDR3 bases: TGTGCCAGCATCTCTGGACTAGCGGGAGGGAGTGAGCAGTTCTTC. Encoded protein: CASISGLAGGSEQFF.

The gene calls are TRBV18 and TRBJ2-3, with 10 bases fitting TRBD2. The CDR3 has 14 residues. Germline trimming cut 6 bases from V and 6 bases from J; bases unmatched to any gene: 6. CDR1 and CDR2 (germline): KGHSH, LQKENI. CDR3 loop: CASSPSGSPDTQYF. The CDR3 region has the DNA TGTGCCAGCTCGCCTAGCGGGAGCCCCGATACGCAGTATTTT. The whole variable domain, filled in from reference TRBV18 and TRBJ2-3, reads NAGVMQNPRHLVRRRGQEARLRCSPMKGHSHVYWYRQLPEEGLKFMVYLQKENIIDESGMPKERFSAEFPKEGPSILRIQQVVRGDSAAYFCASSPSGSPDTQYFGPGTRLTVL.

About this clone itself: The sample carries other DNA sequences with the same CDR3. This sequence joins TRBV28 and TRBJ2-5; TRBD2 aligns across 9 bases. This CDR3 has 13 residues. Germline CDR1 and CDR2: MDHEN and SYDVKM. J gave up 4 bases and V 3 bases, and 0 bases lay outside the gene matches. CDR3 in DNA: TGTGCCAGCAGTTTTAGCGGGAGAGAGACCCAGTACTTC. Translating it yields CASSFSGRETQYF.

This clone has only one observation. The chain carries TRBV7-2 and TRBJ2-1, with no clear D. This CDR3 spans 14 amino acids. V lost 0 bases and J lost 7, with 10 bases in between. Germline lookup yields CDR1 SGHTA and CDR2 FQGNSA. In nucleotides, the CDR3 is TGTGCCAGCAGCTTAGCCCCGGAGCCTAATGAGCAGTTCTTC. It yields the protein CASSLAPEPNEQFF.

This chain links TRBV7-2 with TRBJ1-3, with no clear D. This CDR3 has 17 residues. CDR1 is SGHTA and CDR2 is FQGNSA in the germline V gene. V lost 5 bases and J 0 bases, leaving 17 bases between the germline ends. The CDR3 bases are TGTGCCAGCAGCCCGTCTTTGGGCACCAACTCTGGAAACACCATATATTTT. Translation gives CASSPSLGTNSGNTIYF.

In its sample, this clone was seen once. The chain joins TRBV11-3 to TRBJ2-2, with 8 bases matching TRBD1. The length of the CDR3 is 16 residues. Trimming cost V 5 bases and J 0 bases; bases outside gene matches: 5. The V gene's germline CDR1 is SGHNT and CDR2 YENEEA. The CDR3 DNA reads as TGTGCCAGCAGCGCCACAGGGGGGTCGAACACCGGGGAGCTGTTTTTT. As protein: CASSATGGSNTGELFF.

This clone turned up a few times. The chain has TRBV7-9 and TRBJ1-5; D not resolved. CDR1 is SEHNR, CDR2 FQNEAQ, per germline (reference sequence). The CDR3 covers 12 residues. Trimming cost V 3 bases and J 11 bases, with 11 bases left between them. The CDR3 DNA is TGTGCCAGCAGCTTGGTAGATGCGGCCCAGCATTTT. Encoded protein: CASSLVDAAQHF. The full variable domain, completed using reference TRBV7-9 and TRBJ1-5, is DTGVSQNPRHKITKRGQNVTFRCDPISEHNRLYWYRQTLGQGPEFLTYFQNEAQLEKSRLLSDRFSAERPKGSFSTLEIQRTEQGDSAMYLCASSLVDAAQHFGDGTRLSIL.